Listed here is a single T cell receptor beta chain. The antigen remains undetermined. TCR beta cDNA was reverse-transcribed from 400 to 500 ng of total RNA. The reaction used a constant-region primer and ProtoScript II reverse transcriptase. Construction of TCR beta libraries relied on three successive nested multiplex PCR rounds employing slightly modified ARM-PCR. Each of the first two PCR rounds ran approximately 11 cycles with TRBV1-TRBV30 forward and C-beta reverse primers. In TCRdb, the multiplex PCR reads were re-called with MiXCR into one record per CDR3 protein. The repertoire includes around 120,000 distinct CDR3 sequences, approximately 68% of them detected once, and more than 7% sits in the top ten. The data derive from a study of tumor-infiltrating lymphocytes in primary liver carcinoma. The CDR3 contains 15 residues. With V trimmed by 8 bases and J by 7 bases, 15 bases remained unmatched. Germline CDR1 reads MDHEN; CDR2 reads SYDVKM.

Points from the study as a whole: Tumor-adjacent and tumor-blood pairs displayed less overlap than did pairs of tumor regions.

From approximately 20-30 mg of unsorted bulk tissue, DNA and RNA were co-extracted together. Sequencing used tumor-adjacent normal liver tissue. This sequence originates from an older woman with primary liver carcinoma and hepatitis B virus infection. The rearrangement joins TRBV28 to TRBJ2-3; TRBD2 agrees at 7 bases. The DNA of the CDR3 is TGTGCCAGCCGATCTTGGGGGGAGGGCGCGAATACGCAGTATTTT. Encoded protein: CASRSWGEGANTQYF.